A single sample gave rise to the 28 T cell receptor beta chains below, sequenced in a study of T cells in narcolepsy. Sequencing was performed with immunoSEQ multiplex PCR; in TCRdb, only in-frame clones are kept and a portion is missing. The sample includes fewer than 35,000 clones, more than 75% seen only once; the top ten take approximately 2.7%. Sequences were obtained from CD45RA- memory CD4+ T cells from PBMCs. These receptors all stem from a human donor with narcolepsy.

The CDR3 DNA follows: TGTGCCAGCAGCGGTATCACGTTCTACAATGAGCAGTTCTTC. Amino acids: CASSGITFYNEQFF. This chain joins TRBV11-2 and TRBJ2-1, with unresolved D. Per the germline V gene, CDR1 is SGHAT and CDR2 is FQNNGV. The CDR3 loop spans 14 amino acids. V lost 5 bases and J lost 3, with 11 bases in between.

This clone was detected once. J is TRBJ2-7 and V is TRBV5-4; 8 nucleotides agree with TRBD1. The CDR3 runs to 14 residues. CDR1 is SGHNT and CDR2 is YYREEE in the germline V gene (reference sequence). The V segment lost 4 bases and the J segment 5 bases; nucleotides outside the gene matches: 8. The CDR3 DNA reads TGTGCCAGCAGCCCCGTAGGACAGGGAAACGAGCAGTACTTC. Encoded protein: CASSPVGQGNEQYF.

The CDR3 region has the DNA TGTGCCGTACCCACTACAGGGAGAGTAACCGAAAAACTGTTTTTT. Protein: CAVPTTGRVTEKLFF. The rearrangement joins TRBV6-5 to TRBJ1-4, with a tentative D call TRBD1 (6 bases). V was clipped by 11 bases and J by 8 bases, with 24 bases between them. This CDR3 comprises 15 residues. Germline assignment: CDR1 MNHEY and CDR2 SVGAGI.

This clone was observed a handful of times. This chain links TRBV20-1 with TRBJ1-2, with TRBD1 as a possible D gene (5 bases). Trimming removed 6 bases from V and 14 bases from J, with 19 bases in between. Germline-derived CDR1 and CDR2 are DFQATT and SNEGSKA (reference sequence). The CDR3 is 11 amino acids. The CDR3 DNA reads TGCAGTGCCCCCTTGCGGGGGGAAGGTACCTTC. Its translation is CSAPLRGEGTF.

This clone was detected only a few times. The V and J genes are TRBV6-6 and TRBJ2-5, with D possibly matching TRBD2 (7 bases). CDR1 and CDR2 (germline): MNHNY, SVGAGI (reference sequence). The CDR3 has 12 amino acids. The V and J ends lost 8 bases and 5 bases respectively, with 12 bases between them. CDR3 DNA: TGTGCCAGCGGCGGGGGCCGGGAGACCCAGTACTTC. This sequence encodes CASGGGRETQYF.

This rearrangement joins TRBV6-6 to TRBJ1-6; D gene unclear. Trimming cost V 10 bases and J 4 bases, with 11 bases left between them. The CDR3 runs 13 residues. Germline assignment: CDR1 MNHNY and CDR2 SVGAGI (reference sequence). This CDR3 reads CAISGRYNSPLHF. The CDR3 nucleotides read TGTGCCATCTCCGGACGGTATAATTCACCCCTCCACTTT.

The gene calls are TRBV27 and TRBJ2-2; 13 nucleotides align to TRBD2. Per the germline V gene, CDR1 is MNHEY and CDR2 is SMNVEV (reference sequence). CDR3 length: 16 residues. J was trimmed by 0 bases and V by 11 bases; bases with no gene match: 6. This CDR3 is CASSLAGGPNTGELFF. The CDR3 DNA reads TGTGCCTCGTCACTAGCGGGGGGGCCGAACACCGGGGAGCTGTTTTTT.

This chain links TRBV7-2 with TRBJ1-2; 9 bases are a match to TRBD1. Germline CDR1 is SGHTA and CDR2 is FQGNSA. The CDR3 totals 15 residues. After removal of 4 bases from V and 4 bases from J, the junction contained 7 bases not matched to a gene. CDR3 DNA sequence: TGTGCCAGCAGCTCACCCGGGACAGGGAGCTATGGCTACACCTTC. It yields the protein CASSSPGTGSYGYTF.

The J gene is TRBJ2-7, the V gene TRBV5-1; the D call may be TRBD1 or TRBD2 (5 bases each). The germline V gene encodes CDR1 SGHRS and CDR2 YFSETQ. CDR3 length: 14 residues. The V end lost 0 bases, the J end lost 3 bases, and 10 bases lay between the germline ends. The CDR3 here is CASSLELGGYEQYF. In nucleotides, the CDR3 is TGCGCCAGCAGCTTGGAGCTTGGGGGCTACGAGCAGTACTTC.

The rearrangement joins TRBV30 to TRBJ2-7; maybe TRBD1 (7 bases). The CDR3 loop spans 17 amino acids. Germline CDR1 and CDR2: GTSNPN and SVGIG (reference sequence). Trimming took off 3 bases at V and 2 bases at J, with 23 bases between the two ends. The CDR3 sequence is CAWSSTVTGDFAYEQYF. CDR3 DNA: TGTGCCTGGAGCTCTACTGTTACAGGGGACTTTGCCTACGAGCAGTACTTC.

The V gene is TRBV5-6, the J gene TRBJ1-4; D ambiguous. V was clipped by 5 bases and J by 1 base, with 9 bases between them. The CDR3 consists of 14 residues. Germline V gene data show CDR1 as SGHDT and CDR2 as YYEEEE. The DNA for the CDR3 is TGTGCCAGCAGACATGGTGAAACTAATGAAAAACTGTTTTTT. Protein: CASRHGETNEKLFF.

J is TRBJ2-2 and V is TRBV6-1; 8 bases are a match to TRBD2. The CDR3 is 15 residues long. Unmatched junction bases numbered 6, after V lost 4 bases and J lost 5 bases. Germline values: CDR1 MNHNS, CDR2 SASEGT. The CDR3 coding sequence is TGTGCCAGCAGTGCCTCGGGAGGGCGGACCGGGGAGCTGTTTTTT. Translated: CASSASGGRTGELFF.

The rearrangement links TRBV2 to TRBJ2-5, with D hard to call. The CDR3 loop spans 11 amino acids. CDR1 and CDR2 from the germline V gene are SNHLY and FYNNEI. Trimming shortened V by 7 bases and J by 5 bases, and 8 bases separated the two germline ends. The CDR3 protein is CASTLRETQYF. The CDR3 region has the DNA TGTGCCAGCACCCTCCGGGAGACCCAGTACTTC.

V usage is TRBV7-9 and J usage is TRBJ1-3, with no clear D. Germline V lookup: CDR1 SEHNR, CDR2 FQNEAQ (reference sequence). CDR3 length equals 13 residues. With 3 bases removed from V and 2 bases from J, the gap between germline ends came to 5 bases. The CDR3 sequence is CASSFEAGNTIYF. CDR3 DNA sequence: TGTGCCAGCAGCTTTGAGGCTGGAAACACCATATATTTT.

CDR3 coding DNA: TGTGCCAGCAGCTTGTGGGGGGCGGCCCAGTACTTC. This translates into CASSLWGAAQYF. The J gene is TRBJ2-5, the V gene TRBV7-2; D tentatively reads TRBD1 or TRBD2 (6 bases each). The V and J ends lost 3 bases and 9 bases respectively, with 11 bases between them. Germline-derived CDR1 and CDR2 are SGHTA and FQGNSA. The CDR3 is 12 residues long.

The V and J genes are TRBV2 and TRBJ1-5; D is unresolved. Germline CDR1 reads SNHLY; CDR2 reads FYNNEI. This CDR3 has 14 amino acids. V shed 6 bases and J shed 0 bases, with 9 bases lying between them. The CDR3 DNA reads TGTGCCAGCAGGTCCGACGGTAGCAATCAGCCCCAGCATTTT. Its translation: CASRSDGSNQPQHF. The whole variable domain, remainder taken from reference TRBV2 and TRBJ1-5, is EPEVTQTPSHQVTQMGQEVILRCVPISNHLYFYWYRQILGQKVEFLVSFYNNEISEKSEIFDDQFSVERPDGSNFTLKIRSTKLEDSAMYFCASRSDGSNQPQHFGDGTRLSIL.

The chain is built from TRBV11-1 and TRBJ2-1; the D gene could be TRBD1 or TRBD2 (6 bases each). Trimming stripped 5 bases from V and 0 bases from J, with 14 bases between. The germline CDR1 and CDR2 sequences are SGHAT and FQDESV (reference sequence). The CDR3 is 16 amino acids. CDR3 sequence (DNA): TGTGCCAGCAGCGGGGGGCTCAGTGCCTCCTACAATGAGCAGTTCTTC. Translation: CASSGGLSASYNEQFF.

V gene TRBV18 combines with J gene TRBJ1-1, with D perhaps TRBD1 (5 bases). The germline V gene has CDR1 KGHSH and CDR2 LQKENI. The CDR3 contains 15 residues. Trimming stripped 4 bases from V and 4 bases from J, with 16 bases between. CDR3 protein: CASSQRVVDSTEAFF. CDR3 coding DNA: TGTGCCAGCTCACAGCGGGTGGTAGACAGCACTGAAGCTTTCTTT.

This clone showed up just once. The genes are TRBV28 and TRBJ2-2, with D perhaps TRBD1 or TRBD2 (5 bases each). The CDR3 has 13 amino acids. Germline values: CDR1 MDHEN, CDR2 SYDVKM. Trimming took off 6 bases at V and 7 bases at J, with 12 bases between the two ends. CDR3 residues: CASSGARFGELFF. In DNA, the CDR3 is TGTGCCAGCAGCGGGGCTCGGTTCGGGGAGCTGTTTTTT.

The DNA of the CDR3 is TGCAGCGTTCAAAAGGGACAGGGGATCGGTGAGCAGTACTTC. It translates to CSVQKGQGIGEQYF. The chain recombines TRBV29-1 with TRBJ2-7, with 10 bases matching TRBD1. V was clipped by 5 bases and J by 7 bases; unmatched bases: 11. The V gene's germline CDR1 is SQVTM and CDR2 ANQGSEA. The CDR3 runs to 14 residues.

Written as DNA, the CDR3 is TGTGCCAGCTCATCCGACTTACCCTACTCTGGAAACACCATATATTTT. Its translation is CASSSDLPYSGNTIYF. The V call is TRBV18, the J call TRBJ1-3; D is uncertain. Trimming removed 5 bases at V and 0 bases at J, with 14 bases between. Germline lookup yields CDR1 KGHSH and CDR2 LQKENI. This CDR3 has 16 amino acids.

This clone was counted between two and nine times. CDR3 bases: TGTGCCAGCCGCGGGGGCTTCCAAGAGACCCAGTACTTC. As protein: CASRGGFQETQYF. This chain connects TRBV27 to TRBJ2-5; maybe TRBD2 (7 bases). The V end was cut by 8 bases, the J end by 1 base, with 11 bases between. CDR3 length: 13 amino acids. The germline V gene encodes CDR1 MNHEY and CDR2 SMNVEV (reference sequence).

This clone was seen only a few times. This chain links TRBV27 with TRBJ2-7; 12 bases fit TRBD2. The CDR3 consists of 15 residues. J lost 5 bases, V lost 5 bases, and 7 bases had no gene match. Germline CDR1 MNHEY, CDR2 SMNVEV (reference sequence). CDR3: CASSPLLAGGHEQYF. Written as DNA, the CDR3 is TGTGCCAGCAGTCCCTTACTAGCGGGAGGTCACGAGCAGTACTTC.

The V call is TRBV19, the J call TRBJ1-1; D gene uncertain. The CDR3 is 12 residues long. V was pared by 5 bases and J by 1 base, with 5 bases between. CDR1 LNHDA and CDR2 SQIVND come from the germline V gene (reference sequence). The CDR3 DNA follows: TGTGCCAGTAGTGACCAGAACACTGAAGCTTTCTTT. Its translation is CASSDQNTEAFF.

This rearrangement joins TRBV25-1 to TRBJ1-1, with D possibly being TRBD1 (6 bases). The germline V gene encodes CDR1 MGHDK and CDR2 SYGVNS. The CDR3 runs 12 residues. Deletions cut 5 bases from V and 11 bases from J, with 15 bases between. The CDR3 is CASSNKGQTAFF. In DNA form, the CDR3 reads TGTGCCAGCAGTAATAAAGGACAGACGGCTTTCTTT.

This clone was counted a few times. The rearrangement joins TRBV5-5 to TRBJ1-6; D gene uncertain. The V gene's germline CDR1 is SGHKS and CDR2 YYEKEE (reference sequence). The CDR3 spans 13 residues. Trimming removed 8 bases from V and 8 bases from J, with 14 bases in between. CDR3 protein: CARSETGYSPLHF. CDR3 bases: TGTGCCAGAAGCGAAACGGGTTATTCACCCCTCCACTTT.

This rearrangement joins TRBV5-4 to TRBJ2-5; 7 positions agree with TRBD2. V was pared by 3 bases and J by 7 bases, with 15 bases of the junction left unmatched. This CDR3 comprises 16 residues. CDR1 SGHNT and CDR2 YYREEE come from the germline V gene (reference sequence). CDR3 DNA sequence: TGTGCCAGCAGCTCCCTATTAGCGGGTGGGGTAGGGACCCAGTACTTC. Translation: CASSSLLAGGVGTQYF.

The V call is TRBV6-6, the J call TRBJ2-1, with D unclear. V was trimmed by 4 bases and J by 2 bases, leaving 12 bases between them. The CDR3 consists of 15 residues. The germline gives CDR1 MNHNY, CDR2 SVGAGI (reference sequence). Here the CDR3 DNA reads TGTGCCAGCAGTTTACAGAGAGCTCCCTACAATGAGCAGTTCTTC. This sequence encodes CASSLQRAPYNEQFF.